This TCR beta chain was observed in a study of T cells after yellow fever vaccination. Across the whole study: With SMART-Seq v4 Ultra Low Input, the fractions containing low cell numbers were prepared.

Findings and caveats of the study: Abundant clonotypes from the bulk population could contaminate FACS-sorted repertoires. Peaking on day 5 versus 15, the secondary response was faster but weaker.

TCRdb re-called the 5' RACE reads through MiXCR, storing one row per CDR3 protein. Here the sample spans over 250,000 distinct CDR3 sequences, approximately 4% being singletons. With respect to this clonotype: Its antigen remains unidentified.

The CDR3 has 16 amino acids. Deletions cut 1 base from V and 0 bases from J, with 12 bases between. Germline CDR1 ENHRY, CDR2 SYGVKD. This sequence joins TRBV10-3 and TRBJ1-2, with a possible D match to TRBD1 (5 bases). Sequenced here: PBMCs, sampled 5 days after the yellow fever booster vaccination. This TCR was recovered from a young man who received the YFV17D yellow fever vaccine. The CDR3 DNA follows: TGTGCCATCAGTGAGTACCGGGACGGAGCTAACTATGGCTACACCTTC. Protein sequence: CAISEYRDGANYGYTF.